The rows below give T cell receptor beta chains drawn from one sample of a study of blood T cell repertoires in COVID-19. Only in-frame clones appear in the TCRdb table, and some are missing; sequencing was by immunoSEQ multiplex PCR. The sample contains about 130,000 clones, about 80% of which appear only once. Sequencing input: peripheral blood. Every receptor here comes from a human donor in a cohort sampled during active COVID-19. CDR3s include the opening cysteine and the closing phenylalanine or tryptophan. The D gene is left open where the match is weak. Clone size is stated in some rows and not others, as once, few, many or a class when expanded.

d_call	clone_size	v_call	j_call	cdr3_nt	cdr3_aa
NA	many	TRBV19	TRBJ1-2	TGTGCCAGTAGTATAATGGACACCAACTATGGCTACACCTTC	CASSIMDTNYGYTF
TRBD1	NA	TRBV6-5	TRBJ1-3	TGTGCCAGCCCGGGACAGGGAGGCTCTGGAAACACCATATATTTT	CASPGQGGSGNTIYF
NA	NA	TRBV21-1	TRBJ1-2	TGTGCCAGCAGACCGGGACAGGACTATGGCTACACCTTC	CASRPGQDYGYTF
NA	NA	TRBV6-5	TRBJ1-1	TGTGCCAGCAGGATAACTCCGAACACTGAAGCTTTCTTT	CASRITPNTEAFF
NA	NA	TRBV6-5	TRBJ2-7	TGTGCCAGCAGTTACGGGACATCGAACGAGCAGTACTTC	CASSYGTSNEQYF
TRBD1	NA	TRBV7-8	TRBJ1-3	TGTGCCAGCAGCTCGGGACAGGGGGCATTCTCTGGAAACACCATATATTTT	CASSSGQGAFSGNTIYF
TRBD1	few	TRBV7-9	TRBJ1-5	TGTGCCAGCAGCTTAGGACAGGGTAGCAATCAGCCCCAGCATTTT	CASSLGQGSNQPQHF
NA	NA	TRBV6-6	TRBJ1-5	TGTGCCAGCACCCGGGACAATCAGCCCCAGCATTTT	CASTRDNQPQHF
NA	few	TRBV7-9	TRBJ1-3	TGTGCCAGCAGCTTACAGGGCAACGGAAACACCATATATTTT	CASSLQGNGNTIYF
NA	NA	TRBV5-1	TRBJ1-2	TGCGCCGGCAGCTTGGCCGGCTGGGGTGGGGCAAGGGGCTACACCTTC	CAGSLAGWGGARGYTF
NA	NA	TRBV11-2	TRBJ2-1	TGTGCCAGCAGCTTAGTGGTCAGAGGGAATGAGCAGTTCTTC	CASSLVVRGNEQFF
TRBD1	few	TRBV5-6	TRBJ2-3	TGTGCCAGCAGTCCCCCGGGACAGAGGTTAGATACGCAGTATTTT	CASSPPGQRLDTQYF
NA	NA	TRBV25-1	TRBJ1-1	TGTGCCAGCAGTGAAAGCGTGGAGAACACTGAAGCTTTCTTT	CASSESVENTEAFF
NA	once	TRBV3-1/TRBV3-2	TRBJ1-3	TGTGCCAGCAGCCAGGACTTTAGCTCTGGAAACACCATATATTTT	CASSQDFSSGNTIYF
NA	NA	TRBV30	TRBJ1-2	TGTGCCTGGAGTGACCAGGGGTTCTATGGCTACACCTTC	CAWSDQGFYGYTF
NA	NA	TRBV11-2	TRBJ1-1	TGTGCCAGCAGCTCCGCCGCGGGGCCTGAAGCTTTCTTT	CASSSAAGPEAFF
TRBD2	NA	TRBV27	TRBJ2-2	TGTGCCAGCAGTTTACCCCTCCCGGCGGGGGGGTTCGGGGAGCTGTTTTTT	CASSLPLPAGGFGELFF
NA	NA	TRBV7-9	TRBJ2-3	TGTGCCAGCAGAAAACAGGGGGGGACAGATACGCAGTATTTT	CASRKQGGTDTQYF
TRBD1	NA	TRBV6-5	TRBJ2-7	TGTGCCAGCAGTTACTCTTTCCAGGGGGCCTACGAGCAGTACTTC	CASSYSFQGAYEQYF
TRBD1	many	TRBV29-1	TRBJ2-2	TGCAGCGTTGGACAGGGGGGAAACACCGGGGAGCTGTTTTTT	CSVGQGGNTGELFF
NA	NA	TRBV5-1	TRBJ1-2	TGCGCCAGCAGCGGAACCCCGGACAGCAATAACTATGGCTACACCTTC	CASSGTPDSNNYGYTF
TRBD2	few	TRBV5-6	TRBJ2-3	TGTGCCAGCAGCTTGTCACTAGCGGGGCCAGATACGCAGTATTTT	CASSLSLAGPDTQYF
NA	NA	TRBV15	TRBJ2-5	TGTGCCACCAGCAGGATAGGGGGTCGGGAGACCCAGTACTTC	CATSRIGGRETQYF
TRBD2	many	TRBV13	TRBJ2-7	TGTGCCAGCAGCTTAGCGGCGGGGGACTCCTACGAGCAGTACTTC	CASSLAAGDSYEQYF
TRBD1	NA	TRBV24-1	TRBJ2-1	TGTGCCACCAGTGGGGACAGGGAAGCGGATGAGCAGTTCTTC	CATSGDREADEQFF
NA	once	TRBV6-5	TRBJ2-5	TGTGCCAGCAGACTTACGGGGGGCCGGGAGACCCAGTACTTC	CASRLTGGRETQYF
NA	NA	TRBV6-5	TRBJ2-7	TGTGCCAGCAGTTACTTCAGGGGAAGCTACGAGCAGTACTTC	CASSYFRGSYEQYF
NA	many	TRBV19	TRBJ1-1	TGTGCCAGTAGTCCTTCGAGAGGGAGGGGAACTGAAGCTTTCTTT	CASSPSRGRGTEAFF
TRBD2	NA	TRBV5-1	TRBJ2-3	TGCGCCAGCAGCTTGGGGCTAGCGGTAAGCACAGATACGCAGTATTTT	CASSLGLAVSTDTQYF
NA	NA	TRBV12-3/TRBV12-4	TRBJ2-5	TGTGCCAGCAGCACCCTCACCGGGGGGACCCAGTACTTC	CASSTLTGGTQYF